Given below is one T cell receptor (beta chain) in context. Its antigen is not known. This entry is derived from a study of T cell repertoires in cytomegalovirus infection. Study overall: Selection of CMV epitopes for the study included recently identified HLA-C-restricted and well-studied HLA-B-restricted ones. Findings and limits, study-wide: Identification of carriers of CMV plus the relevant HLA was achieved through cumulative public TCR beta family frequency.

The length of the CDR3 is 17 residues. The ends were cut back, 1 base at V and 4 bases at J, with 16 bases in the middle. MiXCR, applied by TCRdb to the reads, yields one record per CDR3 protein. Among some 800,000 distinct CDR3 sequences listed, around 29% were seen once. The sequencing used cultured CD8+ T cells from PBMCs, collected from culture after CMV antigen stimulation. The TCR was taken from a human donor in good health (CMV status not recorded). Some clones in this sample may be carry-over from other donors' samples. V is TRBV12-3 or TRBV12-4 and J is TRBJ2-2; D gene uncertain. The CDR3 nucleotides read TGTGCCAGCAGTTTAGGGCTCGTCGGCTTCGGCACCGGGGAGCTGTTTTTT. It yields the protein CASSLGLVGFGTGELFF.